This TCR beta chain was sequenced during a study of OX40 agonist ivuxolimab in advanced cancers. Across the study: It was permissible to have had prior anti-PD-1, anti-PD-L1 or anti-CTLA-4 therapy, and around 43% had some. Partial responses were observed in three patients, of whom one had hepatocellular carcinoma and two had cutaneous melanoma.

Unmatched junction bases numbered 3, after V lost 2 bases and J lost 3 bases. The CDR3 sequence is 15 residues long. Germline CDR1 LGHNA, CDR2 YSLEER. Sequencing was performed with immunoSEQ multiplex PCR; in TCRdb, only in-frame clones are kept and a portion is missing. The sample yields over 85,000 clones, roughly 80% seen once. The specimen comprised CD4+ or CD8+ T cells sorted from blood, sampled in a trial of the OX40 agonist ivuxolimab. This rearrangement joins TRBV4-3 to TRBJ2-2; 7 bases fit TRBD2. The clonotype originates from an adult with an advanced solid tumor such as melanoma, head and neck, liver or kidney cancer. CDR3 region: CASSQHGGDTGELFF. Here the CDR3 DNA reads TGCGCCAGCAGCCAACATGGGGGGGACACCGGGGAGCTGTTTTTT.